The 28 T cell receptor beta chains below were found in one sample sequenced in a study of blood T cell repertoires in COVID-19. Profiling relied on immunoSEQ multiplex PCR, and the TCRdb table lists in-frame clones only, not all of them. Among about 150,000 clones listed, 65% to 85% were seen once. Sequencing was done on a sample of PBMCs or T cells enriched from blood (not recorded which). The receptors were gathered from a woman between 45 and 60 years old who had been exposed to COVID-19.

In its sample, this clone was seen a few times. The CDR3 region has the DNA TGTGCCACCAGCAGAACCCTCGGGGGGGCGATCGGGGAGACCCAGTACTTC. This codes for CATSRTLGGAIGETQYF. The chain couples TRBV15 to TRBJ2-5, with 8 bases lining up with TRBD2. V lost 2 bases to trimming and J lost 5 bases; unmatched junction nucleotides: 13. The CDR3 has 17 residues. The germline V gene has CDR1 LNHNV and CDR2 YYDKDF (reference sequence). The whole variable domain, filled in from reference TRBV15 and TRBJ2-5, reads DAMVIQNPRYQVTQFGKPVTLSCSQTLNHNVMYWYQQKSSQAPKLLFHYYDKDFNNEADTPDNFQSRRPNTSFCFLDIRSPGLGDTAMYLCATSRTLGGAIGETQYFGPGTRLLVL.

J is TRBJ2-2 and V is TRBV14; D might be TRBD2 (6 bases). Germline V CDR1 and CDR2: SGHDN, FVKESK. V lost 3 bases and J lost 6, with 11 bases in between. The CDR3 is made up of 14 amino acids. CDR3 sequence reads: CASSQIPGAGELFF. The DNA of the CDR3 is TGTGCCAGCAGCCAGATCCCGGGGGCCGGGGAGCTGTTTTTT.

V and J are TRBV24-1 and TRBJ2-7; 7 bases are shared with TRBD2. The CDR3 contains 13 residues. Germline values: CDR1 KGHDR, CDR2 SFDVKD. J lost 2 bases, V lost 8 bases, and 5 bases had no gene match. The CDR3 DNA reads TGTGCCACCAATCGACTAGCCCCCTACGAGCAGTACTTC. This encodes CATNRLAPYEQYF.

The genes are TRBV7-6 and TRBJ2-3; TRBD2 is a possible D gene (5 bases). The CDR3 totals 16 residues. V was trimmed by 1 base and J by 5 bases, leaving 16 bases between them. CDR1 and CDR2 (germline): SGHVS, FNYEAQ. DNA of the CDR3: TGTGCCAGCAGCTTAGTGGCTTCCGCGGCGGGAGATACGCAGTATTTT. Protein: CASSLVASAAGDTQYF.

The chain is built from TRBV11-1 and TRBJ1-3, with 8 bases matching TRBD1. Germline trimming cut 3 bases from V and 5 bases from J; bases unmatched to any gene: 3. Germline V CDR1 and CDR2: SGHAT, FQDESV (reference sequence). CDR3 length: 14 amino acids. Here the CDR3 reads CASSFGQGRNTIYF. CDR3 DNA sequence: TGTGCCAGCAGCTTTGGACAGGGCCGAAACACCATATATTTT.

This chain joins TRBV6-5 and TRBJ1-1; D uncertain. The CDR3 is 13 amino acids. With 4 bases removed from V and 4 bases from J, the gap between germline ends came to 10 bases. CDR1 MNHEY and CDR2 SVGAGI come from the germline V gene. In nucleotides, the CDR3 is TGTGCCAGCAGTTTAGAGGGATTCACTGAAGCTTTCTTT. Translating gives CASSLEGFTEAFF.

The J gene is TRBJ2-3, the V gene TRBV18; the D gene is possibly TRBD2 (11 bases). Germline CDR1 is KGHSH and CDR2 is LQKENI. V lost 4 bases and J lost 6, with 41 bases in between. The CDR3 runs to 23 residues. CDR3 DNA sequence: TGTGCCAGCTCACGACTCCGGGACAGGGGAATGGGTTCGACTAGCGGGGCCCGGGATACGCAGTATTTT. As protein: CASSRLRDRGMGSTSGARDTQYF.

The chain carries TRBV13 and TRBJ2-3; D is undetermined. V gave up 5 bases and J gave up 4 bases, with 13 bases separating them. CDR1 and CDR2 from the germline V gene are PRHDT and FYEKMQ (reference sequence). This CDR3 has 14 residues. Here the CDR3 reads CASSLSRRADTQYF. The CDR3 coding sequence is TGTGCCAGCAGCCTCTCCCGCCGGGCAGATACGCAGTATTTT.

The V and J genes are TRBV11-1 and TRBJ1-6; 7 bases line up with TRBD1. This CDR3 contains 14 residues. V dropped 2 bases and J dropped 9; count of bases not matched to a gene: 4. Germline CDR1 reads SGHAT; CDR2 reads FQDESV (reference sequence). The CDR3, as DNA: TGTGCCAGCAGCTTATGGGGACAGAGTTCACCCCTCCACTTT. It encodes CASSLWGQSSPLHF.

This sequence joins TRBV5-1 and TRBJ2-7; weak D call: TRBD1 (6 bases). The V gene lost 4 bases and the J gene lost 7 bases, with 21 bases spanning the gap. Per germline, CDR1 SGHRS and CDR2 YFSETQ. The CDR3 loop spans 15 amino acids. The CDR3: CASSTAGTPRREQYF. The DNA for the CDR3 is TGCGCCAGCAGCACTGCCGGGACACCCAGAAGGGAGCAGTACTTC.

The genes are TRBV2 and TRBJ2-7; 9 bases line up with TRBD1. The CDR3 covers 14 residues. With 8 bases clipped from V and 6 bases from J, the junction kept 11 bases outside the gene matches. CDR1 is SNHLY, CDR2 FYNNEI, per germline. DNA of the CDR3: TGTGCCAGCGCCCTGGGGGGGACAGGGACCGAGCAGTACTTC. It encodes CASALGGTGTEQYF.

The chain is built from TRBV6-1 and TRBJ2-7; D is unclear. Germline V gene data show CDR1 as MNHNS and CDR2 as SASEGT. Trimming took 1 base from V and 2 from J, leaving 15 bases between them. This CDR3 region has 16 residues. The CDR3 spells CASSEGVGLSTYEQYF. CDR3 DNA: TGTGCCAGCAGTGAAGGGGTGGGCTTGTCAACCTACGAGCAGTACTTC.

The DNA for the CDR3 is TGTGCCAGTAGTATTACCGGGTCCCGCCCCGAGCAGTACTTC. Protein: CASSITGSRPEQYF. This chain joins TRBV19 and TRBJ2-7; D gene uncertain. The CDR3 extends over 14 amino acids. The germline gives CDR1 LNHDA, CDR2 SQIVND (reference sequence). Trimming stripped 3 bases from V and 6 bases from J, with 15 bases between.

The chain recombines TRBV7-8 with TRBJ2-7, with D maybe TRBD1 (6 bases). Germline V gene lookup returns CDR1 SGHVS and CDR2 FQNEAQ. Trimming removed 2 bases from V and 6 bases from J, with 14 bases in between. CDR3 length equals 14 residues. The CDR3 is CASSLIETGREQYF. Written as DNA, the CDR3 is TGTGCCAGCAGCTTAATCGAAACAGGGCGCGAGCAGTACTTC.

In its sample, this clone was seen once. The chain couples TRBV5-6 to TRBJ2-3; D perhaps matches TRBD2 (6 bases). CDR1 is SGHDT and CDR2 is YYEEEE in the germline V gene. This CDR3 contains 15 residues. Trimming cost V 2 bases and J 0 bases, with 10 bases left between them. CDR3 in amino acids: CASSFGTSSTDTQYF. CDR3 nucleotides: TGTGCCAGCAGCTTCGGGACTTCTAGCACAGATACGCAGTATTTT.

V usage is TRBV12-3 or TRBV12-4 and J usage is TRBJ1-2; D not resolved. The CDR3 runs to 13 residues. Between the trimmed V and J ends, which lost 1 base and 8 bases, there was a span of 11 bases. The CDR3 DNA reads as TGTGCCAGCAGTTTAGGGCAGGTTGAGGGCTACACCTTC. The encoded protein is CASSLGQVEGYTF.

This clone showed up just a few times. The J gene is TRBJ1-2, the V gene TRBV4-3; D possibly corresponds to TRBD1 (5 bases). Looked up from germline, CDR1 is LGHNA and CDR2 is YSLEER. This CDR3 region has 14 residues. Trimming stripped 4 bases from V and 4 bases from J, with 13 bases between. The CDR3, as DNA: TGCGCCAGCAGCCGAGTGACAGCAACCTATGGCTACACCTTC. Translation gives CASSRVTATYGYTF.

V and J are TRBV14 and TRBJ1-2, with a tentative D call TRBD1 (5 bases). The CDR3 is 12 residues long. Per the germline V gene, CDR1 is SGHDN and CDR2 is FVKESK. V was clipped by 4 bases and J by 8 bases, with 11 bases between them. DNA of the CDR3: TGTGCCAGCAGCCCAGGGTTGGGGGGCTACACCTTC. This translates into CASSPGLGGYTF. The full variable domain, rest sourced from reference TRBV14 and TRBJ1-2, is EAGVTQFPSHSVIEKGQTVTLRCDPISGHDNLYWYRRVMGKEIKFLLHFVKESKQDESGMPNNRFLAERTGGTYSTLKVQPAELEDSGVYFCASSPGLGGYTFGSGTRLTVV.

V usage is TRBV9 and J usage is TRBJ1-1; 7 bases are a match to TRBD1. Germline lookup yields CDR1 SGDLS and CDR2 YYNGEE. With 3 bases clipped from V and 10 bases from J, the junction kept 6 bases outside the gene matches. The CDR3 has 12 residues. CDR3 sequence reads: CASSAVTGRAFF. The CDR3 DNA is TGTGCCAGCAGCGCCGTGACAGGGCGAGCTTTCTTT.

The chain combines TRBV5-8 with TRBJ1-2, with a possible D match to TRBD1 (6 bases). The CDR3 runs 15 residues. V was pared by 7 bases and J by 1 base, with 17 bases between. Germline values: CDR1 SGHTS, CDR2 YDEGEE. As DNA, the CDR3 is TGTGCCAGCGGATACAGGGCCCTCTTTAACTATGGCTACACCTTC. Translated: CASGYRALFNYGYTF.

Only a few counts were recorded for this clone. This sequence joins TRBV7-2 and TRBJ2-1; TRBD1 is a possible D gene (5 bases). This CDR3 has 15 amino acids. The ends were cut back, 5 bases at V and 9 bases at J, with 20 bases in the middle. Germline V gene lookup returns CDR1 SGHTA and CDR2 FQGNSA. CDR3 sequence: CASSLTWGRGSEQFF. CDR3 sequence (DNA): TGTGCCAGCAGCCTAACCTGGGGAAGGGGTAGTGAGCAGTTCTTC.

V is TRBV6-1 and J is TRBJ2-3; weak D call: TRBD1 (6 bases). The germline gives CDR1 MNHNS, CDR2 SASEGT. Between the trimmed V and J ends, which lost 4 bases and 1 base, there was a span of 21 bases. This CDR3 spans 18 amino acids. The CDR3 coding sequence is TGTGCCAGCAGTGCCCTGGGACATCTTAGCCCGGGCACAGATACGCAGTATTTT. Its protein is CASSALGHLSPGTDTQYF.

The chain couples TRBV7-8 to TRBJ2-3; no reliable D call. The CDR3 has 13 amino acids. The V end was cut by 1 base, the J end by 3 bases, with 5 bases between. Germline V gene sequence: CDR1 SGHVS, CDR2 FQNEAQ. The CDR3 region has the DNA TGTGCCAGCAGCTTAGACAGAACAGATACGCAGTATTTT. It encodes CASSLDRTDTQYF.

CDR3 residues: CATSRGIAGGSHETQYF. The CDR3 region has the DNA TGTGCCACCAGCAGGGGTATAGCGGGAGGGTCCCACGAGACCCAGTACTTC. This chain links TRBV15 with TRBJ2-5; 11 bases are shared with TRBD2. Germline V gives CDR1 LNHNV, CDR2 YYDKDF (reference sequence). The CDR3 extends over 17 amino acids. J was trimmed by 5 bases and V by 3 bases; bases with no gene match: 11.

The chain is built from TRBV23-1 and TRBJ2-7; possible D gene TRBD2, 7 bases. TRBV23-1 is assigned to the ORF class and has an uncertain function. Trimming removed 3 bases from V and 6 bases from J, with 18 bases in between. CDR3 size: 15 residues. Here the CDR3 DNA reads TGCGCCAGCAGTCAGTCCGGACAGAGGGGGGGCGAGCAGTACTTC. It encodes CASSQSGQRGGEQYF.

This clone was seen once. The chain employs TRBV6-5 and TRBJ2-7, with 7 bases fitting TRBD1. Germline trimming cut 4 bases from V and 1 base from J; bases unmatched to any gene: 10. Germline V lookup: CDR1 MNHEY, CDR2 SVGAGI. The CDR3 totals 16 residues. CDR3: CASSFSRTGVSYEQYF. The DNA for the CDR3 is TGTGCCAGCAGTTTCTCCCGGACAGGAGTTTCCTACGAGCAGTACTTC.

To note about this clone: Other DNA sequences in this specimen translate into the identical CDR3. V is TRBV7-8 and J is TRBJ1-5; D not resolved. V dropped 0 bases and J dropped 4 bases, with 4 bases sitting between them. Per germline, CDR1 SGHVS and CDR2 FQNEAQ. The CDR3 sequence is 13 residues long. CDR3 sequence: CASSLARNQPQHF. DNA of the CDR3: TGTGCCAGCAGCTTAGCTCGGAATCAGCCCCAGCATTTT.

This clone was recorded once. Relative to the germline gene, one junction end is altered; a read error may explain this. CDR3 coding DNA: TGTGCCAGCAACTTACTCGGCGACTTGGAAACTGAAGCTTTCTTT. Its protein product is CASNLLGDLETEAFF. The chain combines TRBV7-8 with TRBJ1-1; D unresolved. The CDR3 consists of 15 residues. Germline loops: CDR1 SGHVS, CDR2 FQNEAQ.